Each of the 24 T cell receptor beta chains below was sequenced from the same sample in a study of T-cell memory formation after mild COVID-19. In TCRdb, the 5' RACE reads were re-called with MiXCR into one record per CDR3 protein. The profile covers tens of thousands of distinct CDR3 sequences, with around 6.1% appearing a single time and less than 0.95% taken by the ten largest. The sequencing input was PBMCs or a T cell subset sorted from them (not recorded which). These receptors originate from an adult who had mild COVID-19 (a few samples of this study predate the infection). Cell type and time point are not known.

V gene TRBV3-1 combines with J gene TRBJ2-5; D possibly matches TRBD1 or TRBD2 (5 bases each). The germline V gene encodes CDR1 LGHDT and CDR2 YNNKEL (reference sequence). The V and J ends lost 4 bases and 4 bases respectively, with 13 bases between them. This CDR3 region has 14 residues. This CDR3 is CASSRDPRGETQYF. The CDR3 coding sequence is TGTGCCAGCAGCCGGGACCCAAGGGGAGAGACCCAGTACTTC.

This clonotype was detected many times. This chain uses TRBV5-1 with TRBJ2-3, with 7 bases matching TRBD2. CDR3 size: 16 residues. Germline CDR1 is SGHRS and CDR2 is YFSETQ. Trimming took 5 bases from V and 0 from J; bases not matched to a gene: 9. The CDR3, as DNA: TGCGCCAGCAGACTCCAAGGAGCGGGAAGCACAGATACGCAGTATTTT. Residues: CASRLQGAGSTDTQYF.

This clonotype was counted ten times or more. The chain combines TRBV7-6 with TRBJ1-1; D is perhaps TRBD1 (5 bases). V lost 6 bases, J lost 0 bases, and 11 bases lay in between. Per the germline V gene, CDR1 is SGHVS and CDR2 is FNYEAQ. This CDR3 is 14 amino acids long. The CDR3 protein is CASRDTGLNTEAFF. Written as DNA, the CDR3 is TGTGCCAGCAGGGATACAGGTTTGAACACTGAAGCTTTCTTT.

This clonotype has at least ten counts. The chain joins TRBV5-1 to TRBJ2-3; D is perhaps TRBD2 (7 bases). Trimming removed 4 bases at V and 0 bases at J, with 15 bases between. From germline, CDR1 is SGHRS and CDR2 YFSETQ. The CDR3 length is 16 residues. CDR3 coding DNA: TGCGCCAGCAGCATGGGGGCTAGCGGTAGCACAGATACGCAGTATTTT. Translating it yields CASSMGASGSTDTQYF.

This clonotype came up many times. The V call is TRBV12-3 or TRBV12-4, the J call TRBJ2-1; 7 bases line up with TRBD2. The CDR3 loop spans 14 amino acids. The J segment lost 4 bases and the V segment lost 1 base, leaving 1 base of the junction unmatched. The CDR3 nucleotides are TGTGCCAGCAGTTTAGAAGCGGGGTACAATGAGCAGTTCTTC. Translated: CASSLEAGYNEQFF.

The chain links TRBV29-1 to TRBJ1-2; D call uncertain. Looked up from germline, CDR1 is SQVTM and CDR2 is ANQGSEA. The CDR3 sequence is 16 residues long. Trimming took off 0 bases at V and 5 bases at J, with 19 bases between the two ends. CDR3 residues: CSVEEGSPLPPYGYTF. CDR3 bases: TGCAGCGTTGAAGAAGGTAGTCCCCTCCCCCCTTATGGCTACACCTTC.

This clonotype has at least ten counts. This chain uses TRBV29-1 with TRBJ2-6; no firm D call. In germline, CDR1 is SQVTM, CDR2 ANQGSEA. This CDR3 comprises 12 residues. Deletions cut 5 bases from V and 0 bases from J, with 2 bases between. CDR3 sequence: CSVNSGANVLTF. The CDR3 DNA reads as TGCAGCGTTAACTCTGGGGCCAACGTCCTGACTTTC.

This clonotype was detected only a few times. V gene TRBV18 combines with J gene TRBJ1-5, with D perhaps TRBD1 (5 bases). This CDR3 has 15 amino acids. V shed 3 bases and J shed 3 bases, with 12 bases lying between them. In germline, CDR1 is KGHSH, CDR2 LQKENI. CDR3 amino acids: CASSPGGIPNQPQHF. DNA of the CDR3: TGTGCCAGCTCACCGGGGGGAATTCCCAATCAGCCCCAGCATTTT.

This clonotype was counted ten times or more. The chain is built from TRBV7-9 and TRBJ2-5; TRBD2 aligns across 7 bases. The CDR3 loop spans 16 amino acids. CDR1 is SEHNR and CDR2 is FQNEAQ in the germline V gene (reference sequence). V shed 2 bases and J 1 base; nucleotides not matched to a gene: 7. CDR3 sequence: CASSLIGTTVQETQYF. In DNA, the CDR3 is TGTGCCAGCAGCTTAATTGGGACTACGGTCCAAGAGACCCAGTACTTC.

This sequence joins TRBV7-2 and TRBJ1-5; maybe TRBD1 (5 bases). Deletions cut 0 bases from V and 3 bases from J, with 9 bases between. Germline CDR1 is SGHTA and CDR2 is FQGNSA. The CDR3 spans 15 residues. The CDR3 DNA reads TGTGCCAGCAGCTTAGCTGGACACATCAATCAGCCCCAGCATTTT. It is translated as CASSLAGHINQPQHF.

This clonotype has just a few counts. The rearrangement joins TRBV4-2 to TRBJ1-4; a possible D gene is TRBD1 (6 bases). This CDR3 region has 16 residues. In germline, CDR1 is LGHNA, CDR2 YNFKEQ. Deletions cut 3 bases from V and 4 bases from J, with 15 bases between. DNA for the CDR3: TGTGCCAGCAGCCAGGAACGGACAGCCCTTAATGAAAAACTGTTTTTT. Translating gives CASSQERTALNEKLFF.

In DNA, the CDR3 is TGTGCCAGCAGCTTAGACGCCACTAGCAATCAGCCCCAGCATTTT. Translating gives CASSLDATSNQPQHF. This chain uses TRBV7-2 with TRBJ1-5; D ambiguous. With 1 base removed from V and 0 bases from J, the gap between germline ends came to 7 bases. The CDR3 covers 15 residues. Germline V lookup: CDR1 SGHTA, CDR2 FQGNSA.

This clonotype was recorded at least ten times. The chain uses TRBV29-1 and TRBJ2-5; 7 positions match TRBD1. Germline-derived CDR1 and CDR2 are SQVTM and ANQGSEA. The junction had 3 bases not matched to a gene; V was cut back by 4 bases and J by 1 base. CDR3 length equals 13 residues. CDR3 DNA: TGCAGCGTTGGCCACAGGGGCCAAGAGACCCAGTACTTC. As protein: CSVGHRGQETQYF.

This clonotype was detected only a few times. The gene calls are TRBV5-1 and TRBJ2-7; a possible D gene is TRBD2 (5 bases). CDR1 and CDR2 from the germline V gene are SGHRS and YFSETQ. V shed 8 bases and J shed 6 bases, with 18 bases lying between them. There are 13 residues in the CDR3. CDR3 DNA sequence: TGCGCCAGAATAACGGGGTTAAGGAGCGAGCAGTACTTC. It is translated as CARITGLRSEQYF. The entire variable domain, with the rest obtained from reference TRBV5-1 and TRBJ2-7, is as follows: KAGVTQTPRYLIKTRGQQVTLSCSPISGHRSVSWYQQTPGQGLQFLFEYFSETQRNKGNFPGRFSGRQFSNSRSEMNVSTLELGDSALYLCARITGLRSEQYFGPGTRLTVT.

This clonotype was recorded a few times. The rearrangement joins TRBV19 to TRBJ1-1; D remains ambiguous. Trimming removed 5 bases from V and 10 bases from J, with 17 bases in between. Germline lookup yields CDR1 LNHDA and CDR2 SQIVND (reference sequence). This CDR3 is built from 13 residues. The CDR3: CASSPSGPSAAFF. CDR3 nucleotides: TGTGCCAGTAGTCCTTCAGGACCATCCGCAGCTTTCTTT.

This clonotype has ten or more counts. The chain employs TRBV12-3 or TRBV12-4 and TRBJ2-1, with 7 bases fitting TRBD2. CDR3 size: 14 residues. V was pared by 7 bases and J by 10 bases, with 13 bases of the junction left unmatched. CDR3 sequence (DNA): TGTGCCAGCACTGAGGGAGGGCCAAGTAGGGAGCAGTTCTTC. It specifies CASTEGGPSREQFF.

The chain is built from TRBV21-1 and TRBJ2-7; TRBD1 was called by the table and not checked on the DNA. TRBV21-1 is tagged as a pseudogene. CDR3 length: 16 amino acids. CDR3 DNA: TGTGCCAGCAGCAAAGGGGAGGACAGGTTATTCTACGAGCAGTACTTC. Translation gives CASSKGEDRLFYEQYF.

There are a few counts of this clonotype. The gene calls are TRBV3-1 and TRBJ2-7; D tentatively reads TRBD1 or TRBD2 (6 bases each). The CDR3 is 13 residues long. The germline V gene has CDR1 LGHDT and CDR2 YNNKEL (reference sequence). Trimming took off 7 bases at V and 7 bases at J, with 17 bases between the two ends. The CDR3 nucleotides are TGTGCCAGCACCGGAGGGGGGTCTCAGGAGCAGTACTTC. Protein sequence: CASTGGGSQEQYF.

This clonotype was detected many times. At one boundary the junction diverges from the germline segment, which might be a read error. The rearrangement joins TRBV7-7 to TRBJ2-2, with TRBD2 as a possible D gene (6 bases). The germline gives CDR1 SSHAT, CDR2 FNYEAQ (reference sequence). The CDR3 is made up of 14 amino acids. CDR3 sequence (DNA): TGTGCTAGCAGCTTAGAAGGAGGGGCCGGGGAGCTGTTTTTT. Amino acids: CASSLEGGAGELFF.

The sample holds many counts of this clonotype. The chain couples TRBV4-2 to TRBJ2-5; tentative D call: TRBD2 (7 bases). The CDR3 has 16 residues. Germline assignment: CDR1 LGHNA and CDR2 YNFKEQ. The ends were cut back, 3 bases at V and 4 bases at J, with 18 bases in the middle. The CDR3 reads CASSQAWGGAVETQYF. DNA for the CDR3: TGTGCCAGCAGCCAGGCATGGGGGGGCGCGGTAGAGACCCAGTACTTC.

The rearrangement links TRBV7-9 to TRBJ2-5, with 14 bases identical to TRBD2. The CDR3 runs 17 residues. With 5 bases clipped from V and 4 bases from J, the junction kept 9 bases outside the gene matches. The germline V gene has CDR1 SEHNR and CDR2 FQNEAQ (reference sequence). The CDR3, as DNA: TGTGCCAGCAGCGGGGGGACTAGCGGGAGAGGGGCAGAGACCCAGTACTTC. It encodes CASSGGTSGRGAETQYF.

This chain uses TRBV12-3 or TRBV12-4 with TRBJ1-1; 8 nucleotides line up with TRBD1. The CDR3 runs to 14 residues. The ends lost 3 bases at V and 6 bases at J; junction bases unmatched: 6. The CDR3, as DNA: TGTGCCAGCAGTTTTCCAGGGGGCTATTCTGAAGCTTTCTTT. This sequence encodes CASSFPGGYSEAFF.

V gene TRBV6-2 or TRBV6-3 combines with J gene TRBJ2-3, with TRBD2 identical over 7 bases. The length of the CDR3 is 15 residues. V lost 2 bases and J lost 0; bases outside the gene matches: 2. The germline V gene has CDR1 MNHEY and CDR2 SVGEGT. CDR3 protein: CASSYPRESTDTQYF. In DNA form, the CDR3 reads TGTGCCAGCAGTTACCCGCGGGAGAGCACAGATACGCAGTATTTT.

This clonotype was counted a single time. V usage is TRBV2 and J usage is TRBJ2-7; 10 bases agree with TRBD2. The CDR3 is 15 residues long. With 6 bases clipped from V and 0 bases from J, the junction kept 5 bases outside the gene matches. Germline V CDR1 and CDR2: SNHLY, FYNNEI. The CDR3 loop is CASRRASGSSYEQYF. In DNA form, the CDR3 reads TGTGCCAGCAGGAGGGCTAGCGGGAGCTCCTACGAGCAGTACTTC.